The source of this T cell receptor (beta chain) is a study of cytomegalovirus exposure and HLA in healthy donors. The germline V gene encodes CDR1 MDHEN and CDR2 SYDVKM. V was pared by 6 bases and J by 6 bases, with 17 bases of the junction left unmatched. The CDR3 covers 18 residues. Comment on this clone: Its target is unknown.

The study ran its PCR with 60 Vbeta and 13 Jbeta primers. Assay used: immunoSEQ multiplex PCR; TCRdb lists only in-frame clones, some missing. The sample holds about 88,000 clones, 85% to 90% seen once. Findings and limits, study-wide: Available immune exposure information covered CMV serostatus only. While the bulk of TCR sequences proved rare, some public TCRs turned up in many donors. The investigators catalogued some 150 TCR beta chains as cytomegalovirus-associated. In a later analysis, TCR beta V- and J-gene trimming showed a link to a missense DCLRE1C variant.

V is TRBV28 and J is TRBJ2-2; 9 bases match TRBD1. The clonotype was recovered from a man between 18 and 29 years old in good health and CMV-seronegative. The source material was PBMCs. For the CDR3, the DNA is TGTGCCAGCAGCCCGGGACAGGGAGGAGTAGGGTGGTCCGGGGAGCTGTTTTTT. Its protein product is CASSPGQGGVGWSGELFF.